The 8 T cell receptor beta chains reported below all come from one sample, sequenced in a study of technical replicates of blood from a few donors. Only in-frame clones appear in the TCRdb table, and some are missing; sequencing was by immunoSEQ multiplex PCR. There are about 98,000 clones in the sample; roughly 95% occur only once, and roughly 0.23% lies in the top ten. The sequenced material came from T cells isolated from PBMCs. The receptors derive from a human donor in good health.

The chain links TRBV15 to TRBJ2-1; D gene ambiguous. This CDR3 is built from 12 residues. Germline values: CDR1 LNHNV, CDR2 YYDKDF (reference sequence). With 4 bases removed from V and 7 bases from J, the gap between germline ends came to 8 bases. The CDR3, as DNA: TGTGCCACCAGCAAGCGATCGAATGAGCAGTTCTTC. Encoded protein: CATSKRSNEQFF.

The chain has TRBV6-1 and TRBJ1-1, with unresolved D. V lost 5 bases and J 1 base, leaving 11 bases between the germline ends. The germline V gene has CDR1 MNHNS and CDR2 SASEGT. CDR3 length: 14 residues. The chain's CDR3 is CASSRGLRNTEAFF. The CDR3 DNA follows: TGTGCCAGCAGTCGAGGACTCAGGAACACTGAAGCTTTCTTT.

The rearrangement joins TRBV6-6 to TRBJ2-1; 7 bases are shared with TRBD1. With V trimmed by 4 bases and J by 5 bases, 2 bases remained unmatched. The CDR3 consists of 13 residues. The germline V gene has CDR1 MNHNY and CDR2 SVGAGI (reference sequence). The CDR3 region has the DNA TGTGCCAGCAGTTGGACAGGAAACAATGAGCAGTTCTTC. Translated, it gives CASSWTGNNEQFF.

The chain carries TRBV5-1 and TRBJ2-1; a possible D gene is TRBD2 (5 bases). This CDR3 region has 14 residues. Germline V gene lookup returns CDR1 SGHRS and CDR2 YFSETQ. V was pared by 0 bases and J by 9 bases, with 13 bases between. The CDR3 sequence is CASSLGGLRGEQFF. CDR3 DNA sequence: TGCGCCAGCAGCTTGGGCGGGTTGCGCGGTGAGCAGTTCTTC.

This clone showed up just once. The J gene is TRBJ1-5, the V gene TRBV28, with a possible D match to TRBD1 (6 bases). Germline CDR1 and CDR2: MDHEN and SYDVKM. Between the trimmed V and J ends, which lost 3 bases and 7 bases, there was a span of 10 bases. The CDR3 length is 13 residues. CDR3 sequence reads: CASSLSGDQPQHF. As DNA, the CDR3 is TGTGCCAGCAGTTTGTCAGGGGACCAGCCCCAGCATTTT. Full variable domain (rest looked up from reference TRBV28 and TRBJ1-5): DVKVTQSSRYLVKRTGEKVFLECVQDMDHENMFWYRQDPGLGLRLIYFSYDVKMKEKGDIPEGYSVSREKKERFSLILESASTNQTSMYLCASSLSGDQPQHFGDGTRLSIL.

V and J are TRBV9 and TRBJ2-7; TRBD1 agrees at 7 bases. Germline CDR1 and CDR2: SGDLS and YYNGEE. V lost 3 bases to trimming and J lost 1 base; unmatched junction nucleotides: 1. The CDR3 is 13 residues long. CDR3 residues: CASSGDRSYEQYF. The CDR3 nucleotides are TGTGCCAGCAGCGGGGACAGATCCTACGAGCAGTACTTC.

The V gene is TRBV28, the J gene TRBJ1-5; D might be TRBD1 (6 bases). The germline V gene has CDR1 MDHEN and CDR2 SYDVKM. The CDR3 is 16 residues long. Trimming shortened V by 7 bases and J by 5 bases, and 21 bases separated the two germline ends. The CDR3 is CASNKPGMGAYQPQHF. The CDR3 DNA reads TGTGCCAGCAATAAACCAGGTATGGGGGCTTATCAGCCCCAGCATTTT.

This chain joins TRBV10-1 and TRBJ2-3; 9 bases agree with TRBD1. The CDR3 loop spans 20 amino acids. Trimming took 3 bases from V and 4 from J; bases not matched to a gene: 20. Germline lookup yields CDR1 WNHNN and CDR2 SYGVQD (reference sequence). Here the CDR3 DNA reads TGCGCCAGCAGTGACCCGACAGGGGGACAAGTTTTCGTTGGCGCAGATACGCAGTATTTT. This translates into CASSDPTGGQVFVGADTQYF.